This TCR beta chain was sequenced during a study of T cells in Graves' hyperthyroidism and ophthalmopathy. Study in general: The initial diagnosis was the point when peripheral blood was collected, ahead of any treatment.

Researchers took RNA transcripts and amplified the TCR beta CDR3 regions from them. The TCR CDR3 was amplified in a first-round RT-PCR using the HTBI primer set. TCRdb analysed the multiplex PCR reads with MiXCR anew, one entry per CDR3 protein. This table has 300,000 to 350,000 distinct CDR3 sequences, about 18% appearing once. Points from the study as a whole: Most thyroid clonotypes that were expanded above 0.001 also turned up in blood.

Absence of ophthalmopathy progression within 18 months defined stable Graves' hyperthyroidism. Uncontrolled infections, other autoimmune diseases, pregnancy or lactation led to exclusion of patients. The germline V gene encodes CDR1 ENHRY and CDR2 SYGVKD. The CDR3 is made up of 16 amino acids. V lost 4 bases, J lost 2 bases, and 8 bases stayed unmatched. A remark on this clonotype: Antigen specificity is unknown.

The sequence derives from a woman aged 45-59 years with Graves' hyperthyroidism. The V gene is TRBV10-3, the J gene TRBJ2-5, with 9 bases lining up with TRBD1. The sequenced material came from blood. CDR3 sequence: CAISADRGVGQETQYF. DNA of the CDR3: TGTGCCATCAGTGCGGACAGGGGAGTGGGACAAGAGACCCAGTACTTC.